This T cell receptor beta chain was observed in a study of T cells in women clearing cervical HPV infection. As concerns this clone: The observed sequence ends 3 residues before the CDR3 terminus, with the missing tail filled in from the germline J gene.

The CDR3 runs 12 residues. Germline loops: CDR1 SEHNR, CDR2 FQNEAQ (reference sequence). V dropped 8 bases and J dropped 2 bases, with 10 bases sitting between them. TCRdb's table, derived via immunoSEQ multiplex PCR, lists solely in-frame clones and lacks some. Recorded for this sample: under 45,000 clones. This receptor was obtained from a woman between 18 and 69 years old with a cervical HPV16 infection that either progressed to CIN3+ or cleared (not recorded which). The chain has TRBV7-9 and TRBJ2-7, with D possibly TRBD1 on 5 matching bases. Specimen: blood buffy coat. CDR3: CASQTDTYEQYF. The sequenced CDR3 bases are TGTGCCAGCCAGACAGACACCTACGAG.